This passage covers 17 T cell receptor beta chains from one sample sequenced in a study of T cell repertoires in cytomegalovirus infection (dated by TCRdb to the late 2010s). The reads were generated on an Illumina HiSeq 1500. Starting from the raw public reads, TCRdb applied fastp trimming at Q25, assembled clones with MiXCR and retained in-frame beta chains. Every CDR3 protein is listed once, alongside the most common genes and DNA of its rows. For this sample there are some 220,000 distinct CDR3 sequences; approximately 6.7% appear just once. The top ten clones comprise more than 5.5% of the sample. Sequencing was done on a sample of PBMCs. These receptor sequences come from a human donor in good health (CMV status not recorded). Some clones in this sample may be carry-over from other donors' samples.

This clonotype was seen ten or more times. The rearrangement joins TRBV18 to TRBJ2-6, with TRBD1 matching 7 bases. Per germline, CDR1 KGHSH and CDR2 LQKENI. V shed 3 bases, J shed 0 bases, and the junction held 5 bases outside the gene matches. This CDR3 has 17 amino acids. The CDR3 DNA reads as TGTGCCAGCTCACCTAGGACAGGAAACTCTGGGGCCAACGTCCTGACTTTC. Its translation: CASSPRTGNSGANVLTF.

This clonotype was detected ten times or more. V is TRBV6-5 and J is TRBJ1-5, with a weak D call TRBD1 (5 bases). The ends were cut back, 0 bases at V and 8 bases at J, with 8 bases in the middle. The CDR3 totals 13 residues. CDR1 MNHEY and CDR2 SVGAGI come from the germline V gene. This CDR3 reads CASSYSKQEPQHF. Here the CDR3 DNA reads TGTGCCAGCAGTTACTCGAAACAGGAGCCCCAGCATTTT.

This clonotype has at least ten counts. The chain is built from TRBV20-1 and TRBJ2-2, with D maybe TRBD1 (6 bases). CDR3 length equals 15 residues. The V end was cut by 1 base, the J end by 4 bases, with 13 bases between. The germline V gene encodes CDR1 DFQATT and CDR2 SNEGSKA (reference sequence). The CDR3: CSARVPGVSTGELFF. The CDR3 DNA sequence: TGCAGTGCTAGAGTCCCAGGGGTCAGCACCGGGGAGCTGTTTTTT.

There are many counts of this clonotype. This chain links TRBV10-3 with TRBJ2-7; possibly TRBD1 for D (5 bases). Trimming left V 6 bases short and J 2 bases short, with 8 bases between. Per the germline V gene, CDR1 is ENHRY and CDR2 is SYGVKD. This CDR3 comprises 12 residues. For the CDR3, the DNA is TGTGCCATCAGGACAGAGGCCTACGAGCAGTACTTC. This sequence encodes CAIRTEAYEQYF.

This clonotype was picked up many times. The chain combines TRBV4-3 with TRBJ1-1, with 7 bases aligning to TRBD1. Germline V gives CDR1 LGHNA, CDR2 YSLEER. The CDR3 totals 16 residues. V dropped 3 bases and J dropped 1; count of bases not matched to a gene: 8. This CDR3 is CASSHEPGQQNTEAFF. CDR3 nucleotide sequence: TGCGCCAGCAGCCATGAGCCGGGACAGCAGAACACTGAAGCTTTCTTT.

Remarks on this clonotype: It may be a read error: a sequence one base away is much more abundant. The rearrangement uses TRBV12-3 or TRBV12-4 and TRBJ1-1; D unresolved. The V end was cut by 5 bases, the J end by 7 bases, with 14 bases between. The length of the CDR3 is 13 residues. This CDR3 is CASSPSPINEAFF. CDR3 DNA: TGTGCCAGCAGTCCAAGCCCGATTAATGAAGCTTTCTTT.

This clonotype appeared many times. This chain joins TRBV11-1 and TRBJ2-2; D possibly corresponds to TRBD1 (6 bases). V was clipped by 4 bases and J by 5 bases, with 8 bases between them. The germline gives CDR1 SGHAT, CDR2 FQDESV (reference sequence). The CDR3 consists of 13 residues. CDR3: CASSSDRTGELFF. For the CDR3, the DNA is TGTGCCAGCAGCTCAGACAGGACCGGGGAGCTGTTTTTT.

This clonotype was picked up many times. The chain couples TRBV6-2 or TRBV6-3 to TRBJ1-1; D perhaps matches TRBD1 (6 bases). The germline CDR1 and CDR2 sequences are MNHEY and SVGEGT. V was cut by 5 bases and J by 5 bases, with 18 bases left in between. The CDR3 runs to 15 residues. The CDR3 region is CASSEIQGLGTEAFF. As DNA, the CDR3 is TGTGCCAGCAGTGAGATTCAGGGGCTGGGAACTGAAGCTTTCTTT.

This clonotype was picked up many times. The chain is built from TRBV11-2 and TRBJ2-1, with 8 bases identical to TRBD2. This CDR3 has 16 amino acids. The trim removed 5 bases at V and 8 bases at J, leaving 14 bases unmatched. Germline V gene lookup returns CDR1 SGHAT and CDR2 FQNNGV. The CDR3 reads CASSPLGRGAGDEQFF. The CDR3 region has the DNA TGTGCCAGCAGCCCGTTAGGGCGGGGGGCGGGGGATGAGCAGTTCTTC.

In its sample, this clonotype was seen many times. This chain uses TRBV29-1 with TRBJ2-3; D unresolved. Germline CDR1 reads SQVTM; CDR2 reads ANQGSEA. Trimming stripped 3 bases from V and 3 bases from J, with 7 bases between. This CDR3 region has 12 residues. The CDR3 reads CSVDKGTDTQYF. CDR3 DNA sequence: TGCAGCGTTGATAAGGGAACAGATACGCAGTATTTT.

This clonotype was picked up many times. This chain connects TRBV5-1 to TRBJ1-4, with 7 nucleotides matching TRBD1. There are 14 residues in the CDR3. Trimming removed 9 bases from V and 6 bases from J; junction bases left unmatched: 11. From germline, CDR1 is SGHRS and CDR2 YFSETQ. CDR3 region: CATGTGTADEKLFF. Here the CDR3 DNA reads TGCGCCACAGGGACCGGGACAGCGGATGAAAAACTGTTTTTT.

This clonotype has ten or more counts. V usage is TRBV7-9 and J usage is TRBJ1-1, with D possibly matching TRBD1 (5 bases). The CDR3 contains 17 residues. Deletions cut 5 bases from V and 0 bases from J, with 19 bases between. CDR1 and CDR2 (germline): SEHNR, FQNEAQ (reference sequence). CDR3 nucleotide sequence: TGTGCCAGCAGCCGGGCCGCCGGGGGACGGTTGAACACTGAAGCTTTCTTT. Its translation is CASSRAAGGRLNTEAFF.

This clonotype was seen repeatedly, ten times or more. The chain couples TRBV3-1 to TRBJ1-4, with D tentatively TRBD1 (6 bases). Germline CDR1 is LGHDT and CDR2 is YNNKEL (reference sequence). The V end was cut by 1 base, the J end by 0 bases, with 9 bases between. This CDR3 comprises 16 residues. The CDR3 DNA is TGTGCCAGCAGCCAAGTAGGGGGTTCAACTAATGAAAAACTGTTTTTT. This codes for CASSQVGGSTNEKLFF.

This clonotype was seen at least ten times. J is TRBJ1-2 and V is TRBV14; D is uncertain. The ends were cut back, 6 bases at V and 4 bases at J, with 12 bases in the middle. Germline lookup yields CDR1 SGHDN and CDR2 FVKESK. The CDR3 consists of 13 residues. CDR3 nucleotide sequence: TGTGCCAGCAGACTGGACGGCAGCTATGGCTACACCTTC. This gives the protein CASRLDGSYGYTF. The full variable domain, completed using reference TRBV14 and TRBJ1-2, is EAGVTQFPSHSVIEKGQTVTLRCDPISGHDNLYWYRRVMGKEIKFLLHFVKESKQDESGMPNNRFLAERTGGTYSTLKVQPAELEDSGVYFCASRLDGSYGYTFGSGTRLTVV.

In this sample, this clonotype turned up many times. V gene TRBV20-1 combines with J gene TRBJ1-1; a possible D gene is TRBD1 (5 bases). V was shortened by 2 bases and J by 0 bases, with 19 bases between the two germline ends. Germline V lookup: CDR1 DFQATT, CDR2 SNEGSKA (reference sequence). This CDR3 contains 17 residues. CDR3 nucleotides: TGCAGTGCTAGACGGCAGGGAGGGGTATCCATGAACACTGAAGCTTTCTTT. Protein product: CSARRQGGVSMNTEAFF.

Ten or more counts support this clonotype. The CDR3 sequence: CASSLVGHGGNQPQHF. The DNA for the CDR3 is TGTGCCAGCAGCTTAGTGGGCCACGGGGGAAATCAGCCCCAGCATTTT. This sequence joins TRBV7-2 and TRBJ1-5; D may be TRBD1 (5 bases). The V and J ends lost 1 base and 4 bases respectively, with 14 bases between them. CDR1 and CDR2 (germline): SGHTA, FQGNSA. The CDR3 covers 16 residues.

This clonotype showed up many times. The CDR3 sequence: CSVEDSWGAGNTEAFF. CDR3 DNA: TGCAGCGTTGAAGATTCGTGGGGGGCCGGGAACACTGAAGCTTTCTTT. J is TRBJ1-1 and V is TRBV29-1; weak D call: TRBD1 (6 bases). The CDR3 contains 16 residues. Trimming pared 0 bases from V and 1 base from J, leaving 15 bases between. The germline V gene encodes CDR1 SQVTM and CDR2 ANQGSEA.